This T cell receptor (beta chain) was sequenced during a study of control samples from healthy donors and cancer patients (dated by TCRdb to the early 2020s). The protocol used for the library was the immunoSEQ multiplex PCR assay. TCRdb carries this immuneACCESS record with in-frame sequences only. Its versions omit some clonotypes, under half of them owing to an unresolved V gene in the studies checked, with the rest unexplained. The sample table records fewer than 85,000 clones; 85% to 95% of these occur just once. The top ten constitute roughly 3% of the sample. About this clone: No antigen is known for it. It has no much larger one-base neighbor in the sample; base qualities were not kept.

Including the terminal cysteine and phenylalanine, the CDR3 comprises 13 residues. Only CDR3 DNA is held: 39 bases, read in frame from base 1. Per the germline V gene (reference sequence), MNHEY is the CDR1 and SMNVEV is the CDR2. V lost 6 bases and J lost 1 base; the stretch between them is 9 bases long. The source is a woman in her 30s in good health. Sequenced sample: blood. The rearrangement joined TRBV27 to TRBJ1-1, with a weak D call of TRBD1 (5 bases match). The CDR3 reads CASRVQENTEAFF. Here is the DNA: TGTGCCAGCAGAGTACAGGAGAACACTGAAGCTTTCTTT.